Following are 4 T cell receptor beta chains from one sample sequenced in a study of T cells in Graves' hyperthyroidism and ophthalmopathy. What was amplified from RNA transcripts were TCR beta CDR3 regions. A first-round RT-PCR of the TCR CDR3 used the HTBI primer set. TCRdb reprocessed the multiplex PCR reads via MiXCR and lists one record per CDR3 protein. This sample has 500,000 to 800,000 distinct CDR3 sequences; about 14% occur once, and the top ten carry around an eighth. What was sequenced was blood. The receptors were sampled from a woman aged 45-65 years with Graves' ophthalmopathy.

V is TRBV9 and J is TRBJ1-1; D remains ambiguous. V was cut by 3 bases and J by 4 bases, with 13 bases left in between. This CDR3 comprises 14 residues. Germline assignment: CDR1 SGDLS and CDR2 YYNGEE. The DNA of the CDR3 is TGTGCCAGCAGCGCCTTACAGAAATCCACTGAAGCTTTCTTT. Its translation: CASSALQKSTEAFF.

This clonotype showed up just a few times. This chain's CDR3 is CASSFGGRGNTEAFF. CDR3 sequence (DNA): TGTGCCAGCAGCTTCGGTGGCAGGGGAAACACTGAAGCTTTCTTT. The V and J genes are TRBV7-3 and TRBJ1-1, with D possibly matching TRBD1 (6 bases). CDR1 and CDR2 from the germline V gene are SGHTA and FQGTGA. Trimming removed 3 bases from V and 2 bases from J, with 13 bases in between. CDR3 length: 15 residues.

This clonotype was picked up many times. CDR3 loop: CASKPRPSGRIGEQYF. CDR3 DNA sequence: TGTGCCAGCAAACCTCGGCCTAGCGGGAGGATAGGCGAGCAGTACTTC. The chain couples TRBV28 to TRBJ2-7; 11 positions match TRBD2. There are 16 residues in the CDR3. The J segment lost 6 bases and the V segment lost 7 bases, leaving 14 bases of the junction unmatched. Germline V gives CDR1 MDHEN, CDR2 SYDVKM.

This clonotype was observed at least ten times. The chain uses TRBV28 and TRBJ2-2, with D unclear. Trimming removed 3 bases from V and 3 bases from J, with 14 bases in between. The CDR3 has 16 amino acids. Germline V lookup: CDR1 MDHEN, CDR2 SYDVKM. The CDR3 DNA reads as TGTGCCAGCAGTTTCCCCCTGGAAGATTACACCGGGGAGCTGTTTTTT. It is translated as CASSFPLEDYTGELFF.